A single sample gave rise to the 11 T cell receptor beta chains below, sequenced in a study of cytomegalovirus exposure and HLA in healthy donors. The PCR contained 60 Vbeta and 13 Jbeta primers. The data were produced by immunoSEQ multiplex PCR, yet TCRdb's version contains in-frame clones alone and is incomplete. The sample contains some 190,000 clones, roughly 80% of which appear only once. Sequences were obtained from PBMCs. Every receptor here comes from a woman in her 50s in good health and CMV-seronegative.

V is TRBV5-1 and J is TRBJ2-1, with TRBD2 matching over 15 bases. The germline V gene has CDR1 SGHRS and CDR2 YFSETQ. With 4 bases clipped from V and 4 bases from J, the junction kept 0 bases outside the gene matches. CDR3 length equals 15 residues. CDR3: CASSGTSGGYNEQFF. The CDR3 bases are TGCGCCAGCAGCGGGACTAGCGGGGGGTACAATGAGCAGTTCTTC.

The gene calls are TRBV19 and TRBJ1-1; a possible D gene is TRBD1 (5 bases). The CDR3 extends over 15 amino acids. Per germline, CDR1 LNHDA and CDR2 SQIVND (reference sequence). The V end was cut by 5 bases, the J end by 0 bases, with 13 bases between. The CDR3 bases are TGTGCCAGTAGTCCTCAAGGGACTCTGAACACTGAAGCTTTCTTT. It specifies CASSPQGTLNTEAFF.

This clone was seen a single time. The rearrangement joins TRBV12-5 to TRBJ1-1; TRBD1 aligns across 8 bases. CDR1 and CDR2 (germline): LGHNT, FRNRAP. Trimming cost V 4 bases and J 4 bases; bases outside gene matches: 8. The CDR3 totals 15 residues. As DNA, the CDR3 is TGTGCTAGTGGTTGGCAGGGGGCGAGGGGCACTGAAGCTTTCTTT. It encodes CASGWQGARGTEAFF.

The gene calls are TRBV7-3 and TRBJ2-1; TRBD2 might be the D (5 bases). Trimming took off 2 bases at V and 0 bases at J, with 8 bases between the two ends. Germline V gene sequence: CDR1 SGHTA, CDR2 FQGTGA. The CDR3 loop spans 15 amino acids. CDR3 region: CASSLEGASYNEQFF. The DNA for the CDR3 is TGTGCCAGCAGCTTAGAGGGAGCCTCCTACAATGAGCAGTTCTTC.

This chain connects TRBV28 to TRBJ2-2; TRBD2 is a possible D gene (6 bases). The V end was cut by 4 bases, the J end by 4 bases, with 10 bases between. The CDR3 extends over 14 amino acids. The germline V gene has CDR1 MDHEN and CDR2 SYDVKM. As DNA, the CDR3 is TGTGCCAGCAGTTCGGGACTTATCACCGGGGAGCTGTTTTTT. It translates to CASSSGLITGELFF. The full variable domain, rest sourced from reference TRBV28 and TRBJ2-2, is DVKVTQSSRYLVKRTGEKVFLECVQDMDHENMFWYRQDPGLGLRLIYFSYDVKMKEKGDIPEGYSVSREKKERFSLILESASTNQTSMYLCASSSGLITGELFFGEGSRLTVL.

This clone was counted between two and nine times. A read error may account for a junction end that differs from germline. This chain joins TRBV7-7 and TRBJ2-1; 10 nucleotides line up with TRBD2. Germline V gene sequence: CDR1 SSHAT, CDR2 FNYEAQ (reference sequence). The CDR3 has 15 amino acids. CDR3 DNA: TGTGCTAGCAGCTTAGGGCTAGCGGGGGTCGATGAGCAGTTCTTC. This gives the protein CASSLGLAGVDEQFF.

The genes are TRBV2 and TRBJ1-1; 11 positions agree with TRBD1. Germline CDR1 is SNHLY and CDR2 is FYNNEI. This CDR3 is 14 amino acids long. Unmatched junction bases numbered 6, after V lost 7 bases and J lost 5 bases. The CDR3 loop reads CASNPGTGGTEAFF. CDR3 nucleotide sequence: TGTGCCAGCAACCCCGGGACAGGGGGTACTGAAGCTTTCTTT.

This clone was counted once. The rearrangement uses TRBV7-2 and TRBJ2-5; 10 bases fit TRBD2. The CDR3 has 19 residues. After removal of 2 bases from V and 1 base from J, the junction contained 13 bases not matched to a gene. Per the germline V gene, CDR1 is SGHTA and CDR2 is FQGNSA. CDR3 DNA: TGTGCCAGCAGCTTACCCTTAGCGGGAGGCCTCTCCCTCCAAGAGACCCAGTACTTC. Translating it yields CASSLPLAGGLSLQETQYF.

This clone was picked up a small number of times. The chain combines TRBV28 with TRBJ2-7, with TRBD2 identical over 10 bases. CDR1 is MDHEN, CDR2 SYDVKM, per germline. J gave up 5 bases and V 1 base, and 5 bases lay outside the gene matches. The CDR3 covers 15 residues. The CDR3 is CASSLSASGRHEQYF. CDR3 sequence (DNA): TGTGCCAGCAGTTTATCGGCTAGCGGGAGACACGAGCAGTACTTC.

The genes are TRBV6-6 and TRBJ1-5; the match to TRBD1 covers 9 bases. CDR1 MNHNY and CDR2 SVGAGI come from the germline V gene (reference sequence). The ends lost 3 bases at V and 8 bases at J; junction bases unmatched: 8. The CDR3 loop spans 15 amino acids. CDR3 in amino acids: CASSYRTGEREPQHF. The CDR3 DNA reads TGTGCCAGCAGTTATAGGACAGGGGAAAGGGAGCCCCAGCATTTT.

This clone turned up a few times. V and J are TRBV5-4 and TRBJ2-2; D gene ambiguous. The germline V and J ends were trimmed by 4 bases and 1 base, with 5 bases remaining between them. Germline V gene sequence: CDR1 SGHNT, CDR2 YYREEE (reference sequence). The CDR3 sequence is 13 residues long. DNA of the CDR3: TGTGCCAGCAGCCGGAGGAACACCGGGGAGCTGTTTTTT. Translation gives CASSRRNTGELFF. The full variable domain, its missing parts supplied by reference TRBV5-4 and TRBJ2-2, is ETGVTQSPTHLIKTRGQQVTLRCSSQSGHNTVSWYQQALGQGPQFIFQYYREEENGRGNFPPRFSGLQFPNYSSELNVNALELDDSALYLCASSRRNTGELFFGEGSRLTVL.